A selection of T cell receptor beta chains follows, all from one sample in a study of blood T cell repertoires in COVID-19. Sequencing was performed with immunoSEQ multiplex PCR; in TCRdb, only in-frame clones are kept and a portion is missing. Among about 140,000 clones listed, roughly 80% were seen once. Specimen: PBMCs or T cells enriched from blood (not recorded which). The receptors derive from a middle-aged man with acute COVID-19. Each CDR3 is given with its conserved first and last residue. D genes are given only for firm matches. Clone size is shown for a subset of rows, as once, few, many or a class of expanded clone.

d_call	v_call	clone_size	j_call	cdr3_aa	cdr3_nt
.	TRBV29-1	few	TRBJ1-1	CSVEDNRDTEAFF	TGCAGCGTTGAAGATAACAGGGACACTGAAGCTTTCTTT
.	TRBV19	.	TRBJ1-6	CASSISHGGSPLHF	TGTGCCAGTAGTATCTCACATGGGGGGTCACCCCTCCACTTT
.	TRBV27	.	TRBJ1-1	CASSLSIREGVGDTEAFF	TGTGCCAGCAGTTTAAGTATCCGGGAAGGAGTCGGAGACACTGAAGCTTTCTTT
.	TRBV7-2	.	TRBJ2-3	CASSLVGDADTQYF	TGTGCCAGCAGCTTAGTAGGGGATGCAGATACGCAGTATTTT
TRBD2	TRBV11-3	.	TRBJ2-5	CASSLSTGGAQETQYF	TGTGCCAGCAGCTTAAGTACGGGGGGAGCCCAAGAGACCCAGTACTTC
.	TRBV5-1	.	TRBJ1-2	CASSAYSNFYGYTF	TGCGCCAGCAGCGCCTACAGCAATTTCTATGGCTACACCTTC
.	TRBV9	once	TRBJ2-1	CASSVERNNEQFF	TGTGCCAGCAGCGTAGAGCGGAACAATGAGCAGTTCTTC
.	TRBV6-5	.	TRBJ2-3	CASSYGPGEVDTQYF	TGTGCCAGCAGTTACGGGCCAGGGGAAGTAGATACGCAGTATTTT
.	TRBV19	.	TRBJ2-1	CASRRSVEGWSEQFF	TGTGCCAGTAGGAGGAGTGTTGAGGGATGGTCCGAGCAGTTCTTC
TRBD2	TRBV19	.	TRBJ2-5	CASSSQAAGEGETQYF	TGTGCCAGTAGTTCCCAGGCTGCGGGAGAAGGAGAGACCCAGTACTTC
.	TRBV19	.	TRBJ1-3	CASSISDKGNTIYF	TGTGCCAGTAGTATATCGGACAAGGGAAACACCATATATTTT
TRBD1	TRBV7-2	.	TRBJ2-2	CASSLEVRGRLRAGELFF	TGTGCCAGCAGCTTAGAAGTAAGGGGGCGGCTGAGAGCCGGGGAGCTGTTTTTT
TRBD2	TRBV30	.	TRBJ2-5	CAWSVPGLAGGPQTQYF	TGTGCCTGGAGTGTACCGGGACTAGCGGGAGGGCCTCAGACCCAGTACTTC
.	TRBV11-2	.	TRBJ1-6	CASSLFSGAYSPLHF	TGTGCCAGCAGCCTATTCTCAGGGGCCTATTCACCCCTCCACTTT
.	TRBV14	.	TRBJ2-5	CASSQEYGRETQYF	TGTGCCAGCAGCCAAGAATATGGTCGGGAGACCCAGTACTTC
TRBD1	TRBV6-6	.	TRBJ2-7	CASSSSGTGTSYEQYF	TGTGCCAGCAGTTCCTCCGGGACAGGGACTTCCTACGAGCAGTACTTC
TRBD2	TRBV5-6	.	TRBJ2-7	CASSSGLAVPSEQYF	TGTGCCAGCAGCTCGGGACTAGCGGTTCCCTCCGAGCAGTACTTC
TRBD2	TRBV27	.	TRBJ2-3	CASSLEGGGAPDTQYF	TGTGCCAGCAGCCTAGAGGGCGGGGGGGCCCCAGATACGCAGTATTTT
.	TRBV4-1	few	TRBJ1-4	CASSQGSGGWPNEKLFF	TGCGCCAGCAGCCAAGGCAGCGGGGGTTGGCCTAATGAAAAACTGTTTTTT
.	TRBV30	.	TRBJ1-5	CAWSVQVDQPQHF	TGTGCCTGGAGTGTACAAGTGGATCAGCCCCAGCATTTT
TRBD2	TRBV4-3	.	TRBJ2-6	CASSQEGLAGVGANVLTF	TGCGCCAGCAGCCAAGAGGGACTAGCGGGAGTTGGGGCCAACGTCCTGACTTTC
.	TRBV6-5	.	TRBJ2-1	CASSYSSLASYNEQFF	TGTGCCAGCAGTTACTCGAGCCTAGCGTCCTACAATGAGCAGTTCTTC
TRBD1	TRBV6-5	.	TRBJ2-2	CASSLTGGNTGELFF	TGTGCCAGCAGCCTTACAGGGGGTAACACCGGGGAGCTGTTTTTT
TRBD2	TRBV28	.	TRBJ2-1	CASSPLGGGASNEQFF	TGTGCCAGCAGTCCCCTCGGCGGGGGGGCTTCCAATGAGCAGTTCTTC
TRBD2	TRBV7-2	once	TRBJ2-7	CASSLRTSDTYEQYF	TGTGCCAGCAGCCTAAGGACTAGCGACACCTACGAGCAGTACTTC
TRBD1	TRBV5-4	.	TRBJ2-2	CASSLPGQGPGELFF	TGTGCCAGCAGCCTTCCGGGACAGGGGCCCGGGGAGCTGTTTTTT
.	TRBV7-2	.	TRBJ1-2	CASAQEYSNYGYTF	TGTGCCAGCGCACAGGAGTACTCTAACTATGGCTACACCTTC
.	TRBV28	.	TRBJ1-1	CASSEAGTEAFF	TGTGCCAGCAGTGAAGCCGGGACTGAAGCTTTCTTT
TRBD1	TRBV25-1	.	TRBJ1-3	CASSATGQANTIYF	TGTGCCAGCAGTGCCACGGGACAGGCTAACACCATATATTTT
TRBD1	TRBV4-3	.	TRBJ2-7	CASSQVVWDSSPYEQYF	TGCGCCAGCAGCCAAGTTGTTTGGGACAGTTCACCCTACGAGCAGTACTTC
.	TRBV11-2	few	TRBJ2-1	CASSLDSSYNEQFF	TGTGCCAGCAGCTTGGACAGCTCCTACAATGAGCAGTTCTTC
TRBD2	TRBV3-1/TRBV3-2	.	TRBJ2-3	CASSQYLAGGPQRPLQTTDTQYF	TGTGCCAGCAGCCAATACCTAGCGGGGGGTCCTCAACGCCCATTACAGACCACAGATACGCAGTATTTT
TRBD1	TRBV2	few	TRBJ1-3	CASIPGQGASGNTIYF	TGTGCCAGCATTCCTGGACAGGGGGCGAGCGGAAACACCATATATTTT
TRBD2	TRBV2	.	TRBJ2-7	CASSGGLAGSYEQYF	TGTGCCAGCAGTGGAGGACTAGCGGGCTCCTACGAGCAGTACTTC
.	TRBV11-2	.	TRBJ2-7	CASSGGASGYEQYF	TGTGCCAGCAGCGGGGGGGCTAGCGGCTACGAGCAGTACTTC
TRBD1	TRBV28	.	TRBJ1-2	CASTWTGLRYGYTF	TGTGCCAGCACCTGGACAGGGTTGCGCTATGGCTACACCTTC
TRBD2	TRBV10-1	.	TRBJ2-7	CASSETGTSGRSYEQYF	TGCGCCAGCAGTGAGACCGGGACTAGCGGGAGGTCCTACGAGCAGTACTTC
TRBD2	TRBV10-1	.	TRBJ2-2	CASSTSGGTGELFF	TGCGCCAGCAGTACTAGCGGAGGCACCGGGGAGCTGTTTTTT
TRBD2	TRBV11-2	few	TRBJ2-1	CASSFLAGGNNEQFF	TGTGCCAGCAGCTTCTTAGCGGGAGGGAATAATGAGCAGTTCTTC
.	TRBV18	.	TRBJ2-7	CASSPMPVSFYEQYF	TGTGCCAGCTCACCGATGCCAGTCTCTTTCTACGAGCAGTACTTC
.	TRBV19	.	TRBJ1-5	CASIPPPGYNQPQHF	TGTGCCAGTATTCCCCCCCCAGGCTACAATCAGCCCCAGCATTTT